This entry is about one T cell receptor beta chain. Its antigen is not identified. V lost 6 bases and J lost 4; bases outside the gene matches: 7. The CDR3 runs 14 residues. The V gene's germline CDR1 is SQVTM and CDR2 ANQGSEA. The entry originates in a study of blood T cells in healthy people across ages. Study conclusions and caveats: No one knew whether donors had CMV, which possibly confounded expanded clonotype changes. Strongly correlated with naive T cell percentage was TCR beta diversity.

Then a second PCR, running roughly 6 to 11 cycles, was carried out with a sample-barcoded 5' primer and a J-beta primer mix. Each cDNA molecule was tagged by a template-switch adaptor that had 12 random nucleotides. TCRdb used MiXCR to reprocess the 5' RACE reads, holding one entry per CDR3 protein. Among 1.8 million or so distinct CDR3 sequences, 30% to 40% were seen once, and the ten largest hold under 25%. The sequence was obtained from a human donor in good health. Sample: blood. The chain combines TRBV29-1 with TRBJ2-1; 9 nucleotides match TRBD1. In nucleotides, the CDR3 is TGCAGCGTATCCGGGACAGGGATTTACAATGAGCAGTTCTTC. This encodes CSVSGTGIYNEQFF.